This TCR beta chain derives from a study of identical twins. Each CDR3 protein is one row after TCRdb ran MiXCR on the 5' RACE reads. The repertoire holds 450,000 or so distinct CDR3 sequences, with about 14% as singletons. Overall study results and limits: Excess twin sharing in beta out-of-frame sequences was weaker.

As for this clonotype: The antigen is not known.

The sample also formed part of further work on yellow fever vaccine responses in identical twins. This second report adds: Twin vaccine T cell responses reportedly seemed partly convergent, partly personalized.

This TCR was sampled from a woman in her late teens or twenties in good health. Sequencing was done on a sample of CD4+ T cells sorted from blood.

CDR3 DNA: TGCAGTGCTAGAGAGGATCCTAACTATGGCTACACCTTC. Translation: CSAREDPNYGYTF. J is TRBJ1-2 and V is TRBV20-1; the D is unclear. The V end lost 0 bases, the J end lost 0 bases, and 5 bases lay between the germline ends. CDR3 length: 13 residues. Germline CDR1 reads DFQATT; CDR2 reads SNEGSKA (reference sequence).